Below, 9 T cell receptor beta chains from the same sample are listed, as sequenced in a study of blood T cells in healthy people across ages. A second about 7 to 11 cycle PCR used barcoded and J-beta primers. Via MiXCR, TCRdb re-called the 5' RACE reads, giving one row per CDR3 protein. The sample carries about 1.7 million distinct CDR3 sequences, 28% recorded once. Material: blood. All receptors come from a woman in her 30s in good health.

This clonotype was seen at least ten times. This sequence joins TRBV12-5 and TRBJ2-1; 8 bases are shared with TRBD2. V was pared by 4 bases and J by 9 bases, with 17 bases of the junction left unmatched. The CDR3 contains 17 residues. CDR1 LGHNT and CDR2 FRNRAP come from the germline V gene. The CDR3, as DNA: TGTGCTAGTGGTTGGAAGGTTAGCGGGACGAACCACGCTGAGCAGTTCTTC. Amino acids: CASGWKVSGTNHAEQFF. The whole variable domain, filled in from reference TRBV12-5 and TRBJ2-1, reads DARVTQTPRHKVTEMGQEVTMRCQPILGHNTVFWYRQTMMQGLELLAYFRNRAPLDDSGMPKDRFSAEMPDATLATLKIQPSEPRDSAVYFCASGWKVSGTNHAEQFFGPGTRLTVL.

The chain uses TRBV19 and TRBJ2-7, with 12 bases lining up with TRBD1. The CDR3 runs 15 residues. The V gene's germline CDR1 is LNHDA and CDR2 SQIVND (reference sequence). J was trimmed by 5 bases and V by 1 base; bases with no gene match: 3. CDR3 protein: CASSIAGTGGNEQYF. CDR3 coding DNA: TGTGCCAGTAGTATAGCCGGGACAGGGGGCAACGAGCAGTACTTC.

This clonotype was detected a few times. The CDR3 is CASSPTRGLAGGSDTQYF. The DNA of the CDR3 is TGTGCCAGCAGCCCCACCCGCGGGCTAGCGGGGGGGTCAGATACGCAGTATTTT. The V call is TRBV27, the J call TRBJ2-3, with 12 nucleotides matching TRBD2. V shed 6 bases, J shed 4 bases, and the junction held 14 bases outside the gene matches. The V gene's germline CDR1 is MNHEY and CDR2 SMNVEV (reference sequence). CDR3 length: 18 residues.

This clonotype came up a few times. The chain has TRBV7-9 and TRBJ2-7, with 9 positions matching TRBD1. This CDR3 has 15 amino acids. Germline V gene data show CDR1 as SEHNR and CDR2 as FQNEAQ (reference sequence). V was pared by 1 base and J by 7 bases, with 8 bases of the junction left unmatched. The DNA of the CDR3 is TGTGCCAGCAGCTTAGAACAGGGGGCGCGCAGGGAGCAGTACTTC. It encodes CASSLEQGARREQYF. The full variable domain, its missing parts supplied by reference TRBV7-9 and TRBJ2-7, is DTGVSQNPRHKITKRGQNVTFRCDPISEHNRLYWYRQTLGQGPEFLTYFQNEAQLEKSRLLSDRFSAERPKGSFSTLEIQRTEQGDSAMYLCASSLEQGARREQYFGPGTRLTVT.

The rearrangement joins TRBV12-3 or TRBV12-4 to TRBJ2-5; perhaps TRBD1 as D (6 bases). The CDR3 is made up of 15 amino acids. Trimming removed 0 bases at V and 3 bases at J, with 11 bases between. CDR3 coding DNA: TGTGCCAGCAGTTTAGCAGGACAGTTCAAAGAGACCCAGTACTTC. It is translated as CASSLAGQFKETQYF.

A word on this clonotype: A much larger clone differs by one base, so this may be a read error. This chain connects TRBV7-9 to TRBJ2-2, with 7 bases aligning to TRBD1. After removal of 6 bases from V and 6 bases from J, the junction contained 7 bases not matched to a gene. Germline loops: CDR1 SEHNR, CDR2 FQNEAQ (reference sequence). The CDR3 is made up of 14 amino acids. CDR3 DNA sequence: TGTGCCAGCAGGGCACTACAGGGGTCCGGGGAGCTGTTTTTT. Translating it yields CASRALQGSGELFF. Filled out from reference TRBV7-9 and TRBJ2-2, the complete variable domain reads DTGVSQNPRHKITKRGQNVTFRCDPISEHNRLYWYRQTLGQGPEFLTYFQNEAQLEKSRLLSDRFSAERPKGSFSTLEIQRTEQGDSAMYLCASRALQGSGELFFGEGSRLTVL.

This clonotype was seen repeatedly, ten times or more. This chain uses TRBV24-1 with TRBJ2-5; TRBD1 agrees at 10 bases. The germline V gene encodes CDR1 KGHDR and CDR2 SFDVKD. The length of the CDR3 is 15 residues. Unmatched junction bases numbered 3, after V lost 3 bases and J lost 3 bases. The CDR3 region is CATSDTTGGEETQYF. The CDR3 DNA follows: TGTGCCACCAGTGATACGACAGGGGGCGAAGAGACCCAGTACTTC.

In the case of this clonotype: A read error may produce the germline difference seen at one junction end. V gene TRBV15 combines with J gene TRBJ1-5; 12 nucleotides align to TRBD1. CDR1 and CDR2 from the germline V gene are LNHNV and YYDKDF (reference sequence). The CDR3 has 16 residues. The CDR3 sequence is CATSRGDRGLSQSQHF. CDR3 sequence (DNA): TGTGCCACCAGCAGAGGGGACAGGGGGCTTAGTCAGTCCCAGCATTTT. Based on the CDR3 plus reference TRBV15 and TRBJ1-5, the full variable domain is DAMVIQNPRYQVTQFGKPVTLSCSQTLNHNVMYWYQQKSSQAPKLLFHYYDKDFNNEADTPDNFQSRRPNTSFCFLDIRSPGLGDTAMYLCATSRGDRGLSQSQHFGDGTRLSIL.

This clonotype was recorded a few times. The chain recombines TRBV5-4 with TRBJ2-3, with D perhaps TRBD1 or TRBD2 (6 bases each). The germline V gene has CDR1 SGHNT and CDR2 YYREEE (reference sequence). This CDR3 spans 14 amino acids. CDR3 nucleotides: TGTGCTATGTCTAAAGGGGGGCAATCAGATACGCAGTATTTT. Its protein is CAMSKGGQSDTQYF. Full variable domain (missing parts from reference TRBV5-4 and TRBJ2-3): ETGVTQSPTHLIKTRGQQVTLRCSSQSGHNTVSWYQQALGQGPQFIFQYYREEENGRGNFPPRFSGLQFPNYSSELNVNALELDDSALYLCAMSKGGQSDTQYFGPGTRLTVL.